This is a list of T cell receptor beta chains from one sample in a study of cytomegalovirus exposure and HLA in healthy donors. Sequenced by immunoSEQ multiplex PCR; TCRdb stores in-frame clones only, minus some. The sample contains 150,000 to 200,000 clones, around 86% of which appear only once. The sample comprised PBMCs. The receptors originated from a woman under 30 in good health and CMV-seronegative. Each CDR3 is given with its conserved first and last residue. The order of the fields is D gene, clone size, J gene, V gene, CDR3 DNA, CDR3 protein. The D gene is left open where the match is weak. Not every row has a clone size; where given, it reads once, few, many or a size class.

TRBD2 | NA | TRBJ2-1 | TRBV4-1 | TGCGCCAGCAGCCACTCCCTAGCGGGGGGGCCCTATGAGCAGTTCTTC | CASSHSLAGGPYEQFF
TRBD1 | NA | TRBJ1-4 | TRBV2 | TGTGCCAGCAGTAAAGACAGGGATAGAGAAAAACTGTTTTTT | CASSKDRDREKLFF
NA | NA | TRBJ1-5 | TRBV2 | TGTGCCAGCAAGTCGACAGGCTCCAATCAGCCCCAGCATTTT | CASKSTGSNQPQHF
NA | NA | TRBJ1-1 | TRBV2 | TGTGCCAGCCATTTCGACAGGCTCAACACTGAAGCTTTCTTT | CASHFDRLNTEAFF
NA | NA | TRBJ2-5 | TRBV9 | TGTGCCAGCAGCGTAGGGTCTCTGGGGGGTGGCCTAGAGACCCAGTACTTC | CASSVGSLGGGLETQYF
NA | NA | TRBJ2-7 | TRBV9 | TGTGCCAGCAAATATACGACGGAGGCCCACGAGCAGTACTTC | CASKYTTEAHEQYF
NA | NA | TRBJ2-5 | TRBV7-9 | TGTGCCAGGACACAAGGGAGTGAAGAGACCCAGTACTTC | CARTQGSEETQYF
NA | NA | TRBJ2-3 | TRBV7-9 | TGTGCCAGCAGCTTAGATGTAACGGGGAGCACAGATACGCAGTATTTT | CASSLDVTGSTDTQYF
TRBD1 | NA | TRBJ1-6 | TRBV9 | TGTGCCAGCAGCCTTTGGGACAGGGGGCCGGGTAATTCACCCCTCCACTTT | CASSLWDRGPGNSPLHF
TRBD2 | NA | TRBJ2-1 | TRBV5-4 | TGTGCCAGCAGCCAATCTAGCGGGGGGGCAATCAATGAGCAGTTCTTC | CASSQSSGGAINEQFF
TRBD1 | NA | TRBJ2-3 | TRBV19 | TGTGCCAGTAGTAGAGGTCTTTTCGGACAGGAGAGCACAGATACGCAGTATTTT | CASSRGLFGQESTDTQYF
NA | NA | TRBJ1-2 | TRBV5-5 | TGTGCCAGCAGCCCCAACTTCCCGGCGGCTAACTATGGCTACACCTTC | CASSPNFPAANYGYTF
TRBD2 | NA | TRBJ2-5 | TRBV6-5 | TGTGCCAGCAGTTACTCGAAGCGGGGGGCCGGGACCCAGTACTTC | CASSYSKRGAGTQYF
NA | NA | TRBJ1-2 | TRBV6-5 | TGTGCCAGCAGTCCAACCGTAGCAGCGGCGATCGGCTACACCTTC | CASSPTVAAAIGYTF
TRBD1 | NA | TRBJ1-1 | TRBV30 | TGTGCCTGGACGTACAGGGACAGGTACACTGAAGCTTTCTTT | CAWTYRDRYTEAFF
NA | NA | TRBJ2-7 | TRBV11-2 | TGTGCCAGCACGCCTTATAGACTAAACTACGAGCAGTACTTC | CASTPYRLNYEQYF
TRBD1 | NA | TRBJ2-3 | TRBV9 | TGTGCCAGCAGCTCTCCGACAGGGGTTAGGGCAGATACGCAGTATTTT | CASSSPTGVRADTQYF
NA | NA | TRBJ1-5 | TRBV7-9 | TGTGCCAGCAGCCAGGAAACGGCCAATCAGCCCCAGCATTTT | CASSQETANQPQHF
NA | NA | TRBJ2-7 | TRBV15 | TGTGCCACCAGCAGCGGACAGTCCTACGAGCAGTACTTC | CATSSGQSYEQYF
NA | once | TRBJ2-1 | TRBV9 | TGTGCCAGCAGCCTGGAGGGGTCCTACAATGAGCAGTTCTTC | CASSLEGSYNEQFF
TRBD2 | NA | TRBJ2-3 | TRBV7-9 | TGTGCCAGCAGCAAGTCTAGCGGGAGATCAGATACGCAGTATTTT | CASSKSSGRSDTQYF
NA | NA | TRBJ2-7 | TRBV19 | TGTGCCAGTAGTACCGACCGGGACACCACTACCGCGGGCTACGAGCAGTACTTC | CASSTDRDTTTAGYEQYF
NA | NA | TRBJ2-7 | TRBV5-6 | TGTGCCAGCAGCTCGGGCTACGAGCAGTACTTC | CASSSGYEQYF
NA | NA | TRBJ2-3 | TRBV11-1 | TGTGCCAGCAGCTTATACGCGGAAAACACAGATACGCAGTATTTT | CASSLYAENTDTQYF
NA | NA | TRBJ2-7 | TRBV7-8 | TGTGCCAGCAGCTTAGTGATGTACACCTTTACAGGTTACGAGCAGTACTTC | CASSLVMYTFTGYEQYF
NA | NA | TRBJ1-2 | TRBV19 | TGTGCCACAAACAGGGACCGCAACTATGGCTACACCTTC | CATNRDRNYGYTF
TRBD2 | NA | TRBJ2-1 | TRBV5-4 | TGTGCCAGCAGCTTGGAGGGGACTACGGGCTACAATGAGCAGTTCTTC | CASSLEGTTGYNEQFF
NA | NA | TRBJ1-1 | TRBV30 | TGTGCCTGGAGTGCACAGCCGAACACTGAAGCTTTCTTT | CAWSAQPNTEAFF
NA | NA | TRBJ2-3 | TRBV11-1 | TGTGCCAGCAGCCAACCTAGCGTACCTAGCACAGATACGCAGTATTTT | CASSQPSVPSTDTQYF
TRBD1 | once | TRBJ1-1 | TRBV5-5 | TGTGCCAGCAGCCCCGGGACAGGGGGTAACACTGAAGCTTTCTTT | CASSPGTGGNTEAFF
TRBD1 | NA | TRBJ1-5 | TRBV5-5 | TGTGCCAGCAGCTGGACAGGGGACCAGCCCCAGCATTTT | CASSWTGDQPQHF
TRBD1 | NA | TRBJ1-1 | TRBV6-1 | TGTGCCAGCAGTGAAAACAGGGGCACTGAAGCTTTCTTT | CASSENRGTEAFF
NA | NA | TRBJ2-7 | TRBV23-1 | TGCGCCAGCAGTCCGGGAGTACACTACGAGCAGTACTTC | CASSPGVHYEQYF
TRBD1 | NA | TRBJ2-2 | TRBV14 | TGTGCCAGCAGCCAAGGACAGGGGGACGGGGAGCTGTTTTTT | CASSQGQGDGELFF
TRBD2 | NA | TRBJ2-2 | TRBV29-1 | TGCAGCGTTGCTGCGGGGGGGCCCGGGGAGCTGTTTTTT | CSVAAGGPGELFF
NA | NA | TRBJ1-1 | TRBV7-6 | TGTGCCAGCAGCCCCTTCCAGGGGACACCCGAGGGTGGACAAGCTTTCTTT | CASSPFQGTPEGGQAFF
TRBD1 | NA | TRBJ2-7 | TRBV6-1 | TGTGCCAGCAGTGAATGGGGGACAGGGTACGAGCAGTACTTC | CASSEWGTGYEQYF
NA | NA | TRBJ1-1 | TRBV4-2 | TGTGCCAGCAGCCTAGATTCCAACAGGGTCCGGGACACTGAAGCTTTCTTT | CASSLDSNRVRDTEAFF
NA | few | TRBJ2-2 | TRBV6-1 | TGTGCCAGCAGTTGGACTCGCGGGGAGCTGTTTTTT | CASSWTRGELFF
TRBD1 | NA | TRBJ1-5 | TRBV4-1 | TGCGCCAGCAGCCAGGATCTACAGGGGATGGGCAATCAGCCCCAGCATTTT | CASSQDLQGMGNQPQHF
TRBD1 | NA | TRBJ2-7 | TRBV5-4 | TGTGCCAGCAGCCGGGAAGTGACAGGGGCCTACGAGCAGTACTTC | CASSREVTGAYEQYF
TRBD2 | NA | TRBJ2-1 | TRBV4-1 | TGCGCCAGCAGCCAAGCGGGACTAGCGGGATCTTTGGGTTACAATGAGCAGTTCTTC | CASSQAGLAGSLGYNEQFF
NA | NA | TRBJ2-3 | TRBV10-3 | TGTGCCATCAGTGTCGAAAGCGGAGGGGTCACAGATACGCAGTATTTT | CAISVESGGVTDTQYF
TRBD1 | NA | TRBJ2-3 | TRBV19 | TGTGCCAGTAGTAGTCAGGGGGCGTGGGGCACAGATACGCAGTATTTT | CASSSQGAWGTDTQYF
NA | NA | TRBJ2-6 | TRBV6-6 | TGTGCCAGCAGTTACGGCAGCTCTGGGGCCAACGTCCTGACTTTC | CASSYGSSGANVLTF
TRBD2 | NA | TRBJ2-7 | TRBV9 | TGTGCCAGCAGCTTAAACCCCGGACTAGCGGGGGGCCGCGAGCAGTACTTC | CASSLNPGLAGGREQYF
NA | few | TRBJ2-2 | TRBV19 | TGTGCCAGTAATTCAGGGGCAGCTCCTACCGGGGAGCTGTTTTTT | CASNSGAAPTGELFF
NA | NA | TRBJ1-2 | TRBV19 | TGTGCCAGTGCGGGGACGTATGGCTACACCTTC | CASAGTYGYTF
NA | NA | TRBJ1-1 | TRBV29-1 | TGCAGCGTTGAATCCTTAGCGGGGTCCACTGAAGCTTTCTTT | CSVESLAGSTEAFF
TRBD1 | NA | TRBJ2-1 | TRBV2 | TGTGCCAGCAGTCAGACAGGGACCCCGACGGGTGAGCAGTTCTTC | CASSQTGTPTGEQFF
NA | NA | TRBJ1-1 | TRBV4-2 | TGTGCCAGCAGCCAAGACAAAAACACTGAAGCTTTCTTT | CASSQDKNTEAFF
TRBD2 | few | TRBJ2-7 | TRBV11-2 | TGTGCCAGCAGACCCGGACTAGCGGGGTTCACCTACGAGCAGTACTTC | CASRPGLAGFTYEQYF
NA | NA | TRBJ2-3 | TRBV5-4 | TGTGCCAGCAGGTCTCGGACAGGGGAGGGGACTAGAATGTATTTT | CASRSRTGEGTRMYF
TRBD1 | once | TRBJ1-6 | TRBV4-1 | TGCGCCAGCAGCCTCCGGGACAGGGGGCTCGAGGGTTCACCCCTCCACTTT | CASSLRDRGLEGSPLHF
TRBD2 | NA | TRBJ2-7 | TRBV4-1 | TGCGCCAGCAGCCACGGGGGGGGCTCCTACGAGCAGTACTTC | CASSHGGGSYEQYF
NA | few | TRBJ2-1 | TRBV11-2 | TGTGCCTCGGGTTGGGTGCGCAATGAGCAGTTCTTC | CASGWVRNEQFF
TRBD1 | NA | TRBJ2-1 | TRBV27 | TGTGCCAGCAGTTTGCCGGGACAGGGGTTCTACAATGAGCAGTTCTTC | CASSLPGQGFYNEQFF
NA | NA | TRBJ1-6 | TRBV5-4 | TGTGCCAGCAGCTTGCCTAACTCGGGGAGCTCCTATAATTCACCCCTCCACTTT | CASSLPNSGSSYNSPLHF
NA | NA | TRBJ2-7 | TRBV11-2 | TGTGCCAGCAGCCCCCAGGTCGGCTACGAGCAGTACTTC | CASSPQVGYEQYF
TRBD1 | NA | TRBJ2-7 | TRBV6-5 | TGTGCCAGCTTGGGGAACAGGGGTTCTCAGGAGCAGTACTTC | CASLGNRGSQEQYF